This T cell receptor beta chain was captured by sequencing in a study of cytomegalovirus exposure and HLA in healthy donors. Vbeta (60) and Jbeta (13) primers were used in the PCR. The assay was immunoSEQ multiplex PCR, and TCRdb's table has in-frame clones only and misses some. Among about 170,000 clones listed, roughly 80% were seen once. CDR3 length: 17 amino acids. V shed 5 bases and J 1 base; nucleotides not matched to a gene: 6. Germline V gene sequence: CDR1 MNHEY, CDR2 SMNVEV (reference sequence). V gene TRBV27 combines with J gene TRBJ2-1; 12 bases are shared with TRBD2. This clonotype was sampled from a male donor in good health and CMV-seronegative. Source material: PBMCs. CDR3 coding DNA: TGTGCCAGCAGTCCCGGACTAGCGGGACCATCCTACAATGAGCAGTTCTTC. As protein: CASSPGLAGPSYNEQFF.